This T cell receptor beta chain was retrieved from a study of chemoradiotherapy in HPV16-positive cancers. V was clipped by 3 bases and J by 2 bases, with 1 base between them. The germline V gene encodes CDR1 KGHSH and CDR2 LQKENI. The CDR3 length is 12 residues. Samples were taken several times over chemoradiotherapy. Study-level points and caveats: Functional assays defining HPV-specific T cells used only a couple of HPV16-positive patients.

Concerning this clone itself: The antigen is unknown.

Measured with immunoSEQ multiplex PCR; TCRdb has only the in-frame clones, and not every one. Among roughly 20,000 clones listed, approximately 88% were seen once. This clonotype originated in a human donor with HPV-associated anogenital cancer. The V call is TRBV18, the J call TRBJ2-2; no reliable D call. Specimen: blood, collected from a patient who underwent chemoradiotherapy. CDR3 sequence (DNA): TGTGCCAGCTCACCTAACACCGGGGAGCTGTTTTTT. Its protein product is CASSPNTGELFF.